This record covers a single TCR beta chain. Its antigen remains unidentified. Measured with immunoSEQ multiplex PCR; TCRdb has only the in-frame clones, and not every one. Among 65,000 to 70,000 clones listed, about nine tenths were seen once. The data stem from a study of T cell responses to AZD1222 COVID-19 vaccine. Study conclusions and caveats: Dominant at 160-218 and 743-854, vaccine-associated CD4 TCRs also spanned spike. Spike-specific TCR repertoires showed rising breadth and depth after two AZD1222 doses. Clonal diversity may have been underestimated in mostly white British donors. As reported, nearly half of all spike-specific TCRs target variant regions that are unmutated.

The germline CDR1 and CDR2 sequences are MGHRA and YSYEKL. Trimming cost V 4 bases and J 6 bases; bases outside gene matches: 8. CDR3 length equals 16 residues. The input for sequencing was peripheral blood, taken on day 0 of AZD1222 vaccination. The chain is built from TRBV4-1 and TRBJ1-5; 11 bases fit TRBD1. This TCR was sampled from an adult in good health. The CDR3: CASSRRTGGVGQPQHF. CDR3 nucleotide sequence: TGCGCCAGCAGCCGAAGGACAGGGGGCGTGGGTCAGCCCCAGCATTTT.